This TCR beta chain was profiled in a study of Tregs in tolerant kidney transplant recipients. Study-wide results and limits: This study did not directly address biological reproducibility. Activated donor B cell expansion appeared to reveal the most relevant donor-specific TCRbeta repertoire.

Unstimulated Tregs (CD4+CD25+CD127-) and CD4+CD25- non-Tregs were sorted from PBMCs. With V trimmed by 1 base and J by 3 bases, 2 bases remained unmatched. CDR3 length: 13 residues. Germline CDR1 reads GTSNPN; CDR2 reads SVGIG (reference sequence). TCRdb's copy holds only in-frame clones and misses some; the assay was immunoSEQ multiplex PCR. The sample consists of roughly 250,000 clones, roughly four fifths of them appearing once. This clone was seen a single time. Its antigen is as yet unknown. Specimen: CD4+ T cells from blood. This receptor was identified in a human donor in good health. The V and J genes are TRBV30 and TRBJ1-2; 7 bases are shared with TRBD1. The CDR3 nucleotides read TGTGCCTGGAGTGACAGGGGTCACTATGGCTACACCTTC. Translated, it gives CAWSDRGHYGYTF.